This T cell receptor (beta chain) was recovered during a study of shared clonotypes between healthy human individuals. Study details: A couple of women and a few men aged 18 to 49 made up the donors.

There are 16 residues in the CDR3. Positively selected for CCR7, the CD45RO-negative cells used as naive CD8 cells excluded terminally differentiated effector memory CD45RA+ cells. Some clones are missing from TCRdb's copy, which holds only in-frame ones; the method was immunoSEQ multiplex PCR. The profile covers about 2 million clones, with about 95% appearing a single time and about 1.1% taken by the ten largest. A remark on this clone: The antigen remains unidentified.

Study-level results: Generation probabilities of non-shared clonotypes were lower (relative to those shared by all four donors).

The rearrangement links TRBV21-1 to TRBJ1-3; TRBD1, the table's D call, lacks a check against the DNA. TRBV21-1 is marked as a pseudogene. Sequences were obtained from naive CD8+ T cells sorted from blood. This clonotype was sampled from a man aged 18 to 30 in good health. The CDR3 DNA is TGTGCCAGCAGCAAGTCCCGGGACAGCTCTGGAAACACCATATATTTT. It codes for CASSKSRDSSGNTIYF.